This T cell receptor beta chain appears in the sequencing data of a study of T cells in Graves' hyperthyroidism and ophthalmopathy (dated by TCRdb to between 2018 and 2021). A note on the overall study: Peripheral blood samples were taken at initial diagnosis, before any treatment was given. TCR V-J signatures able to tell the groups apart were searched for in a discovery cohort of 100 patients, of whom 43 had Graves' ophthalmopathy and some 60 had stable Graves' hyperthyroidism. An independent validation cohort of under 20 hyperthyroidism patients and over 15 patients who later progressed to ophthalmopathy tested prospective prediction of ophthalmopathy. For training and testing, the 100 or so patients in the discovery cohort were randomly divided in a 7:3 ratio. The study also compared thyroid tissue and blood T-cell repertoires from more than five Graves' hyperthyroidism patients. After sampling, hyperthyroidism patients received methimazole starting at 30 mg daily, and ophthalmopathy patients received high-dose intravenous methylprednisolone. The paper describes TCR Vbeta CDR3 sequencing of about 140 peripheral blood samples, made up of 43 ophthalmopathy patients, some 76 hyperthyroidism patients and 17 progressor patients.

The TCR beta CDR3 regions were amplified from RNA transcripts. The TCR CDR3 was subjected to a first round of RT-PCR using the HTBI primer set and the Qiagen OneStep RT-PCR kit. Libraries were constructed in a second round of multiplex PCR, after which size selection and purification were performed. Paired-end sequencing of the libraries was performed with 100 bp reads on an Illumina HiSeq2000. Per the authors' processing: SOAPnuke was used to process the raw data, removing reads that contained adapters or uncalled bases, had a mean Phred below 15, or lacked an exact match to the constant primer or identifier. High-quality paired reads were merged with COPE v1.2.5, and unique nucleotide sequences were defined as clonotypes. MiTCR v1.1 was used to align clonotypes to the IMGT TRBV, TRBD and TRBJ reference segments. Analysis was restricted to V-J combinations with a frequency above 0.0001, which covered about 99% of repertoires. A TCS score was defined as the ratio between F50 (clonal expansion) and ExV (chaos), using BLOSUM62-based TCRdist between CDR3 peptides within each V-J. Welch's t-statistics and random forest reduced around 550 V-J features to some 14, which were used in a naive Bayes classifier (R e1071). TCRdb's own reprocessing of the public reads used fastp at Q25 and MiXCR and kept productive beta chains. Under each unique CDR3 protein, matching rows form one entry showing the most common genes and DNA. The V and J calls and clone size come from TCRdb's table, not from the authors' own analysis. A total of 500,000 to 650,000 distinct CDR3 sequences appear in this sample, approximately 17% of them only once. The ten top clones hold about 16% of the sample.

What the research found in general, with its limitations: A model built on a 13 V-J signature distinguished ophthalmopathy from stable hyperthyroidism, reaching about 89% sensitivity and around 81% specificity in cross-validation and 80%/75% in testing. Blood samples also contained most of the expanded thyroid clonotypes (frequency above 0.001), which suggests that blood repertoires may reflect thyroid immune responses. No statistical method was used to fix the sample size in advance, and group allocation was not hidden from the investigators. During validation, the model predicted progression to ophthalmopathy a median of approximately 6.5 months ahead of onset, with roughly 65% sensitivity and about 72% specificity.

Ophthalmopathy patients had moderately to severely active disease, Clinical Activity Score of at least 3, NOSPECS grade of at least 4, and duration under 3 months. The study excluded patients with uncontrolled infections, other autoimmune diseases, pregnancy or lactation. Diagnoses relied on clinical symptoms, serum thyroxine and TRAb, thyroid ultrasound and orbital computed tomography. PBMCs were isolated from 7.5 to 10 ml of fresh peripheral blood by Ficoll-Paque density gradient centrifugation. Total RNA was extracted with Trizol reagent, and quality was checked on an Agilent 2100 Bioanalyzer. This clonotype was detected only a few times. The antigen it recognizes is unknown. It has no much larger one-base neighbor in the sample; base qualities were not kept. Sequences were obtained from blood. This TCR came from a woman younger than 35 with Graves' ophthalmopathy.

In nucleotide form, the sequence is TGTGCCAGCAGCTTAGACTGGGCCATGAACACTGAAGCTTTCTTT. Translated, it gives CASSLDWAMNTEAFF. The V gene is TRBV11-2 and the J gene is TRBJ1-1; the D gene lacks a confident call. There are 15 amino acids in the CDR3, from cysteine to phenylalanine inclusive. Only CDR3 DNA remains: 45 bases, in frame from the first base. V loses 0 bases, J loses 0 bases, and the germline ends lie 8 bases apart. Via the germline V gene, CDR1 is SGHAT and CDR2 FQNNGV.